A single sample gave rise to the 20 T cell receptor beta chains below, sequenced in a study of shared clonotypes between healthy human individuals (TCRdb year 2020). Library preparation employed the immunoSEQ multiplex PCR assay. TCRdb obtained this table from immuneACCESS and retained in-frame rearrangements with V and J assigned. These tables miss some clones; where compared with another copy, unresolved V genes account for less than half of the shortfall, and the remainder is unexplained. Present in this sample are 2 million to 2.5 million clones, over 85% of which were seen just once. Clones ranked in the top ten supply around 0.37% of the sample. Sequenced material: naive CD4+ T cells from PBMCs. Interpreted using the paper, the cell subset or site label stands for: CD45RA+ positively selected. Receptors were obtained from a young man in good health. Some clones in this sample may be carry-over from other donors' samples.

DNA of the CDR3: TGTGCCAGCAGCTTAGGGAAGAACACTGAAGCTTTCTTT. It encodes CASSLGKNTEAFF. The gene calls are TRBV7-7 and TRBJ1-1; no clear D gene. Trimming removed 1 base from V and 1 base from J, with 4 bases in between. CDR3 size: 13 residues. In germline, CDR1 is SSHAT, CDR2 FNYEAQ (reference sequence).

As regards this clone: The same CDR3 arises from other DNA sequences in this sample as well. This rearrangement joins TRBV5-4 to TRBJ2-5, with 8 bases matching TRBD2. The CDR3 extends over 14 amino acids. Germline loops: CDR1 SGHNT, CDR2 YYREEE (reference sequence). V shed 3 bases, J shed 4 bases, and the junction held 5 bases outside the gene matches. The CDR3: CASSSTGGGETQYF. For the CDR3, the DNA is TGTGCCAGCAGCTCGACGGGAGGGGGAGAGACCCAGTACTTC.

This clone was found once. This sequence joins TRBV15 and TRBJ1-1, with 8 bases identical to TRBD1. V lost 5 bases and J lost 5; bases outside the gene matches: 7. Germline values: CDR1 LNHNV, CDR2 YYDKDF (reference sequence). The CDR3 length is 14 residues. The CDR3 DNA sequence: TGTGCCACCAGCTTAGACAGGGGAAGAACTGAAGCTTTCTTT. Translation gives CATSLDRGRTEAFF.

CDR3 amino acids: CASYGATNEKLFF. In DNA, the CDR3 is TGTGCCAGCTATGGGGCAACTAATGAAAAACTGTTTTTT. The chain carries TRBV6-1 and TRBJ1-4; no clear D gene. CDR1 MNHNS and CDR2 SASEGT come from the germline V gene. V lost 8 bases, J lost 0 bases, and 7 bases lay in between. The CDR3 length is 13 residues.

This clone was seen only once. This chain links TRBV11-1 with TRBJ1-2; D uncertain. The V end lost 6 bases, the J end lost 5 bases, and 7 bases lay between the germline ends. Germline V CDR1 and CDR2: SGHAT, FQDESV (reference sequence). This CDR3 region has 11 residues. CDR3 in amino acids: CASRTPYGYTF. The CDR3, as DNA: TGTGCCAGCAGGACTCCGTATGGCTACACCTTC.

This clone has more than one count but fewer than ten. This chain connects TRBV28 to TRBJ1-1, with a weak D call TRBD1 (6 bases). CDR3 length: 14 residues. Trimming pared 5 bases from V and 9 bases from J, leaving 19 bases between. Germline CDR1 and CDR2: MDHEN and SYDVKM. CDR3 sequence: CASSVALGAVKAFF. CDR3 sequence (DNA): TGTGCCAGCAGTGTAGCCCTGGGGGCAGTCAAAGCTTTCTTT.

The chain carries TRBV28 and TRBJ2-7, with D unclear. This CDR3 contains 14 residues. Germline V gene sequence: CDR1 MDHEN, CDR2 SYDVKM. V was clipped by 6 bases and J by 4 bases, with 16 bases between them. CDR3 sequence (DNA): TGTGCCAGCAGCTACGCGGATGGAATGTACGAGCAGTACTTC. This codes for CASSYADGMYEQYF.

The chain employs TRBV7-3 and TRBJ2-1; D remains unclear. Germline CDR1 and CDR2: SGHTA and FQGTGA. The V gene lost 0 bases and the J gene lost 14 bases, with 14 bases spanning the gap. The CDR3 has 13 amino acids. CDR3 loop: CASSLTRSQAEFF. The CDR3 DNA reads as TGTGCCAGCAGCTTAACCCGATCTCAGGCGGAGTTCTTC. Full variable domain (outside the CDR3, taken from reference TRBV7-3 and TRBJ2-1): GAGVSQTPSNKVTEKGKYVELRCDPISGHTALYWYRQSLGQGPEFLIYFQGTGAADDSGLPNDRFFAVRPEGSVSTLKIQRTERGDSAVYLCASSLTRSQAEFFGPGTRLTVL.

This chain connects TRBV2 to TRBJ1-1; D ambiguous. Germline CDR1 reads SNHLY; CDR2 reads FYNNEI. The germline V and J ends were trimmed by 0 bases and 1 base, with 6 bases remaining between them. CDR3 size: 14 residues. CDR3: CASSEAHRNTEAFF. The CDR3 bases are TGTGCCAGCAGTGAAGCCCATCGGAACACTGAAGCTTTCTTT. Combining the CDR3 with reference TRBV2 and TRBJ1-1 gives the whole variable domain EPEVTQTPSHQVTQMGQEVILRCVPISNHLYFYWYRQILGQKVEFLVSFYNNEISEKSEIFDDQFSVERPDGSNFTLKIRSTKLEDSAMYFCASSEAHRNTEAFFGQGTRLTVV.

This sequence joins TRBV27 and TRBJ2-1; either TRBD1 or TRBD2 may supply D (5 bases each). Germline-derived CDR1 and CDR2 are MNHEY and SMNVEV (reference sequence). The CDR3 contains 13 residues. Trimming stripped 6 bases from V and 6 bases from J, with 12 bases between. CDR3 nucleotide sequence: TGTGCCAGCAGAGACCATGGGGGCAATGAGCAGTTCTTC. This codes for CASRDHGGNEQFF.

The V call is TRBV25-1, the J call TRBJ1-1; D is undetermined. CDR3 size: 14 residues. V lost 3 bases and J lost 1, with 9 bases in between. The V gene's germline CDR1 is MGHDK and CDR2 SYGVNS. The CDR3, as DNA: TGTGCCAGCAGTGATATACGGAAGAACACTGAAGCTTTCTTT. Its translation: CASSDIRKNTEAFF.

V and J are TRBV7-2 and TRBJ1-3; tentative D call: TRBD1 (5 bases). Deletions cut 4 bases from V and 3 bases from J, with 13 bases between. Germline V lookup: CDR1 SGHTA, CDR2 FQGNSA. CDR3 length: 15 amino acids. In DNA form, the CDR3 reads TGTGCCAGCAGCTCCCCCGGGGGGTATGGAAACACCATATATTTT. Its protein product is CASSSPGGYGNTIYF.

This chain joins TRBV19 and TRBJ2-1, with unresolved D. The CDR3 consists of 15 residues. The V end lost 2 bases, the J end lost 7 bases, and 15 bases lay between the germline ends. The germline V gene has CDR1 LNHDA and CDR2 SQIVND (reference sequence). In DNA, the CDR3 is TGTGCCAGTAGTATACCGAGAAACTCCGGGAATGAGCAGTTCTTC. Translating it yields CASSIPRNSGNEQFF.

V is TRBV6-1 and J is TRBJ1-1; D may be TRBD1 (5 bases). This CDR3 has 14 amino acids. V shed 8 bases and J shed 2 bases, with 15 bases lying between them. The germline V gene has CDR1 MNHNS and CDR2 SASEGT. CDR3 sequence: CASVLTAINTEAFF. CDR3 DNA: TGTGCCAGCGTCCTGACAGCCATTAACACTGAAGCTTTCTTT.

V is TRBV5-1 and J is TRBJ2-3; possibly TRBD1 for D (5 bases). This CDR3 has 15 residues. V lost 0 bases and J lost 6, with 14 bases in between. The V gene's germline CDR1 is SGHRS and CDR2 YFSETQ. In DNA form, the CDR3 reads TGCGCCAGCAGCTTGGAGGGGCGCTTCCGGGATACGCAGTATTTT. Residues: CASSLEGRFRDTQYF. The variable domain in full, with the rest retrieved from reference TRBV5-1 and TRBJ2-3, is KAGVTQTPRYLIKTRGQQVTLSCSPISGHRSVSWYQQTPGQGLQFLFEYFSETQRNKGNFPGRFSGRQFSNSRSEMNVSTLELGDSALYLCASSLEGRFRDTQYFGPGTRLTVL.

This clone has only a few counts. This chain joins TRBV2 and TRBJ2-7; D is perhaps TRBD1 (6 bases). The ends were cut back, 8 bases at V and 5 bases at J, with 25 bases in the middle. The CDR3 has 16 residues. In germline, CDR1 is SNHLY, CDR2 FYNNEI. CDR3 in DNA: TGTGCCAGCCGACTTCCAGGGACACAGGGTATCCACGAGCAGTACTTC. It encodes CASRLPGTQGIHEQYF.

The chain employs TRBV18 and TRBJ2-3; D remains ambiguous. Trimming cost V 1 base and J 2 bases, with 16 bases left between them. CDR3 size: 17 residues. Germline CDR1 is KGHSH and CDR2 is LQKENI. The CDR3 here is CASSPLLWAVPTDTQYF. The DNA of the CDR3 is TGTGCCAGCTCACCACTTCTGTGGGCAGTACCCACAGATACGCAGTATTTT.

The V gene is TRBV7-9, the J gene TRBJ1-4; a weak D match, TRBD1 (6 bases). The germline V and J ends were trimmed by 5 bases and 2 bases, with 12 bases remaining between them. This CDR3 comprises 15 residues. Germline CDR1 and CDR2: SEHNR and FQNEAQ (reference sequence). The CDR3 sequence is CASSASTGTNEKLFF. CDR3 nucleotide sequence: TGTGCCAGCAGCGCTTCTACAGGGACTAATGAAAAACTGTTTTTT.

V and J are TRBV6-5 and TRBJ1-1; tentative D call: TRBD1 (5 bases). V dropped 0 bases and J dropped 5 bases, with 13 bases sitting between them. The CDR3 loop spans 15 amino acids. Germline CDR1 is MNHEY and CDR2 is SVGAGI. CDR3 nucleotides: TGTGCCAGCAGTTACTCGCCAGGGAGGCGGACTGAAGCTTTCTTT. The encoded protein is CASSYSPGRRTEAFF.

The gene calls are TRBV11-2 and TRBJ1-3; TRBD1 might be the D (5 bases). The CDR3 spans 13 residues. V lost 1 base and J lost 9, with 10 bases in between. Per the germline V gene, CDR1 is SGHAT and CDR2 is FQNNGV. CDR3 region: CASSLVLGVTIYF. The CDR3 nucleotides are TGTGCCAGCAGCTTAGTGTTGGGGGTCACCATATATTTT.